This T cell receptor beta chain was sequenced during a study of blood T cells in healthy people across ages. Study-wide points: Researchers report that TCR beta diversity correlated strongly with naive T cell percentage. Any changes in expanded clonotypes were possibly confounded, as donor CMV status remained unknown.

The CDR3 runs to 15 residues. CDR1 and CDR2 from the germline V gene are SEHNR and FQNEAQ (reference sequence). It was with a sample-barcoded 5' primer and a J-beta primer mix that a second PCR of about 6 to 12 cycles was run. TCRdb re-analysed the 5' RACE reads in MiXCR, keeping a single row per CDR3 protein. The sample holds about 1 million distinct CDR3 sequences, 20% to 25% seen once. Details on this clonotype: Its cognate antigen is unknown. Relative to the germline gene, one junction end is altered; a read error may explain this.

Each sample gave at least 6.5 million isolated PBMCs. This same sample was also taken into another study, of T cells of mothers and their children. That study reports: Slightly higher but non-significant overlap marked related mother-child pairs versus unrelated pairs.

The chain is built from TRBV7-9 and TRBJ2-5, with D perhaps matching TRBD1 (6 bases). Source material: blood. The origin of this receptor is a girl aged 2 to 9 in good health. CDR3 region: CASSFFDAGEETQHF. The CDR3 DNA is TGTGCCAGCAGCTTTTTCGACGCAGGGGAAGAGACCCAGCACTTC.